Below, 27 T cell receptor beta chains from the same sample are listed, as sequenced in a study of T cells after yellow fever vaccination. TCRdb called the 5' RACE reads again in MiXCR, with one record for every CDR3 protein. The data contain approximately 110,000 distinct CDR3 sequences, roughly 8.9% of them singletons. Sequenced material: CD8+ T cells sorted from PBMCs, taken 45 days after the yellow fever booster vaccination. The receptors derive from a man aged 25-45 years who received the YFV17D yellow fever vaccine.

This clonotype was seen at least ten times. This sequence joins TRBV29-1 and TRBJ2-7, with 12 bases identical to TRBD2. CDR1 and CDR2 (germline): SQVTM, ANQGSEA. The CDR3 spans 17 residues. Trimming cost V 0 bases and J 7 bases; bases outside gene matches: 13. The CDR3 here is CSVEDLLAGGPVGEQYF. The CDR3 coding sequence is TGCAGCGTTGAAGATCTTCTAGCGGGAGGGCCGGTTGGTGAGCAGTACTTC.

The chain employs TRBV5-1 and TRBJ2-1; 8 bases fit TRBD2. CDR3 length: 12 amino acids. With V trimmed by 7 bases and J by 6 bases, 3 bases remained unmatched. Germline V gene sequence: CDR1 SGHRS, CDR2 YFSETQ. Here the CDR3 reads CASDRGGNEQFF. The CDR3 DNA is TGCGCCAGCGATCGGGGGGGCAATGAGCAGTTCTTC. The variable domain in full, completed from reference TRBV5-1 and TRBJ2-1, reads KAGVTQTPRYLIKTRGQQVTLSCSPISGHRSVSWYQQTPGQGLQFLFEYFSETQRNKGNFPGRFSGRQFSNSRSEMNVSTLELGDSALYLCASDRGGNEQFFGPGTRLTVL.

Worth noting for this clonotype: This may stem from a read error, because a much larger clone lies one nucleotide away. The J gene is TRBJ2-5, the V gene TRBV9; the D call may be TRBD1 or TRBD2 (5 bases each). The CDR3 consists of 15 residues. The germline V gene encodes CDR1 SGDLS and CDR2 YYNGEE. CDR3 protein: CGSSTSGTPQETQYF. The DNA of the CDR3 is TGTGGCAGCAGCACCTCCGGGACGCCTCAAGAGACCCAGTACTTC.

This clonotype was detected ten times or more. This sequence joins TRBV20-1 and TRBJ2-3, with 10 bases that match TRBD1. V trimming: 3 bases; J trimming: 3 bases; junction bases outside the gene matches: 3. Germline V gene data show CDR1 as DFQATT and CDR2 as SNEGSKA (reference sequence). The CDR3 consists of 14 residues. For the CDR3, the DNA is TGCAGTGCTAGCCGGGACAGGGGTACAGATACGCAGTATTTT. Translating it yields CSASRDRGTDTQYF.

This clonotype was counted at least ten times. V usage is TRBV6-2 or TRBV6-3 and J usage is TRBJ2-5; 12 positions agree with TRBD2. Germline loops: CDR1 MNHEY, CDR2 SVGEGT. The CDR3 loop spans 14 amino acids. The CDR3 reads CAARGLAGKETQYF. CDR3 DNA: TGTGCGGCAAGAGGACTAGCGGGGAAAGAGACCCAGTACTTC.

This clonotype was detected ten times or more. DNA of the CDR3: TGCAGTGCTAGAGATTCCCAGGACCGCTTCGCCCGTACCTTC. Translating gives CSARDSQDRFARTF. The chain couples TRBV20-1 to TRBJ1-2; no definite D call. V lost 0 bases and J 14 bases, leaving 22 bases between the germline ends. Germline CDR1 and CDR2: DFQATT and SNEGSKA (reference sequence). This CDR3 region has 14 residues.

This clonotype was seen repeatedly, ten times or more. The rearrangement links TRBV18 to TRBJ2-3; 11 nucleotides align to TRBD2. The CDR3 is 19 amino acids. Germline CDR1 KGHSH, CDR2 LQKENI. V gave up 4 bases and J gave up 2 bases; unmatched junction bases: 14. The CDR3 DNA reads TGTGCCAGCTCACTACCACTCGGGACTAGCGGCCTCATCACAGATACGCAGTATTTT. It yields the protein CASSLPLGTSGLITDTQYF. Based on the CDR3 plus reference TRBV18 and TRBJ2-3, the full variable domain is NAGVMQNPRHLVRRRGQEARLRCSPMKGHSHVYWYRQLPEEGLKFMVYLQKENIIDESGMPKERFSAEFPKEGPSILRIQQVVRGDSAAYFCASSLPLGTSGLITDTQYFGPGTRLTVL.

This clonotype is medium-sized in the sample. The chain recombines TRBV28 with TRBJ1-2, with D possibly matching TRBD1 (6 bases). Trimming pared 5 bases from V and 8 bases from J, leaving 21 bases between. CDR1 and CDR2 from the germline V gene are MDHEN and SYDVKM. The CDR3 contains 15 residues. The CDR3 protein is CASSPPTGPFSGYTF. CDR3 nucleotides: TGTGCCAGCAGTCCGCCGACAGGCCCGTTCAGCGGCTACACCTTC.

This clonotype has at least ten counts. The genes are TRBV14 and TRBJ2-1; 8 nucleotides agree with TRBD2. V lost 1 base to trimming and J lost 4 bases; unmatched junction nucleotides: 3. This CDR3 region has 15 residues. Germline CDR1 and CDR2: SGHDN and FVKESK. CDR3 sequence: CASSQAGLVYNEQFF. The CDR3 DNA sequence: TGTGCCAGCAGCCAAGCGGGACTAGTTTACAATGAGCAGTTCTTC.

This clonotype was picked up a small number of times. The chain uses TRBV4-1 and TRBJ1-5; TRBD1 is a possible D gene (6 bases). The CDR3 is made up of 15 amino acids. In germline, CDR1 is MGHRA, CDR2 YSYEKL. V was trimmed by 4 bases and J by 6 bases, leaving 16 bases between them. CDR3 sequence (DNA): TGCGCCAGCAGCCCCCTCTGGGGGGCCGGTCAGCCCCAGCATTTT. Residues: CASSPLWGAGQPQHF.

Ten or more counts support this clonotype. V is TRBV7-8 and J is TRBJ2-5, with D hard to call. The CDR3 totals 16 residues. The V gene lost 2 bases and the J gene lost 2 bases, with 15 bases spanning the gap. Germline values: CDR1 SGHVS, CDR2 FQNEAQ. The CDR3 protein is CASSLTHPGAQETQYF. DNA for the CDR3: TGTGCCAGCAGCTTAACACATCCCGGAGCGCAAGAGACCCAGTACTTC. Complete variable domain (other parts from reference TRBV7-8 and TRBJ2-5): GAGVSQSPRYKVAKRGQDVALRCDPISGHVSLFWYQQALGQGPEFLTYFQNEAQLDKSGLPSDRFFAERPEGSVSTLKIQRTQQEDSAVYLCASSLTHPGAQETQYFGPGTRLLVL.

The chain links TRBV20-1 to TRBJ2-7; TRBD2 agrees at 13 bases. Germline loops: CDR1 DFQATT, CDR2 SNEGSKA (reference sequence). The CDR3 covers 14 residues. V lost 1 base to trimming and J lost 6 bases; unmatched junction nucleotides: 3. The CDR3 is CSARGLAGGGEQYF. The CDR3 DNA follows: TGCAGTGCTAGAGGACTAGCGGGAGGAGGCGAGCAGTACTTC.

This clonotype occurred many times. V and J are TRBV6-5 and TRBJ2-3, with D tentatively TRBD1 or TRBD2 (5 bases each). Trimming stripped 2 bases from V and 4 bases from J, with 10 bases between. Germline V CDR1 and CDR2: MNHEY, SVGAGI. This CDR3 spans 14 amino acids. DNA of the CDR3: TGTGCCAGCAGTTACCCCGGGACCGCAGATACGCAGTATTTT. The encoded protein is CASSYPGTADTQYF.

The V gene is TRBV5-4, the J gene TRBJ2-1, with 8 bases matching TRBD1. The V gene's germline CDR1 is SGHNT and CDR2 YYREEE (reference sequence). V gave up 2 bases and J gave up 0 bases; unmatched junction bases: 4. The length of the CDR3 is 16 residues. The DNA of the CDR3 is TGTGCCAGCAGCTTCGGGACAGGAAGCTCCTACAATGAGCAGTTCTTC. Its translation: CASSFGTGSSYNEQFF. Combining the CDR3 with reference TRBV5-4 and TRBJ2-1 gives the whole variable domain ETGVTQSPTHLIKTRGQQVTLRCSSQSGHNTVSWYQQALGQGPQFIFQYYREEENGRGNFPPRFSGLQFPNYSSELNVNALELDDSALYLCASSFGTGSSYNEQFFGPGTRLTVL.

This clonotype was seen many times. The V and J genes are TRBV7-6 and TRBJ2-1, with 8 bases fitting TRBD2. The V gene end was trimmed by 2 bases and the J gene end by 3 bases; junction bases not matched to a gene: 6. There are 16 residues in the CDR3. The V gene's germline CDR1 is SGHVS and CDR2 FNYEAQ. CDR3 nucleotides: TGTGCCAGCAGCTTACCCGCTAGCGGGTTCTACAATGAGCAGTTCTTC. Amino acid sequence: CASSLPASGFYNEQFF.

This clonotype was counted between two and nine times. The chain uses TRBV19 and TRBJ2-1, with a possible D match to TRBD2 (6 bases). CDR1 and CDR2 (germline): LNHDA, SQIVND (reference sequence). This CDR3 spans 13 amino acids. V gave up 8 bases and J gave up 3 bases, with 11 bases separating them. In DNA, the CDR3 is TGTGCCAGTTCTTCTAGCGACTACAATGAGCAGTTCTTC. This translates into CASSSSDYNEQFF.

The rearrangement joins TRBV9 to TRBJ2-7; D is unresolved. The CDR3 sequence is 14 residues long. V lost 0 bases and J 5 bases, leaving 12 bases between the germline ends. Germline V gene lookup returns CDR1 SGDLS and CDR2 YYNGEE. The CDR3 region is CASSVGVKDNEQYF. The CDR3 DNA follows: TGTGCCAGCAGCGTAGGAGTGAAAGACAACGAGCAGTACTTC.

This clonotype has a count of ten or more. The V call is TRBV3-1, the J call TRBJ2-5; D unclear. CDR3 length equals 10 residues. Trimming left V 0 bases short and J 7 bases short, with 0 bases between. CDR1 and CDR2 (germline): LGHDT, YNNKEL (reference sequence). Written as DNA, the CDR3 is TGTGCCAGCAGCCAAGAGACCCAGTACTTC. Its protein is CASSQETQYF.

The gene calls are TRBV4-1 and TRBJ2-1; a possible D gene is TRBD2 (5 bases). Germline CDR1 reads MGHRA; CDR2 reads YSYEKL. The ends were cut back, 4 bases at V and 3 bases at J, with 19 bases in the middle. This CDR3 contains 17 residues. In DNA, the CDR3 is TGCGCCAGCAGCCCGATCTTAGGGAGCTCCGTCTACAATGAGCAGTTCTTC. It yields the protein CASSPILGSSVYNEQFF.

Ten or more counts support this clonotype. CDR3: CAWSANEQFF. Here the CDR3 DNA reads TGTGCCTGGAGTGCCAATGAGCAGTTCTTC. The V gene is TRBV30, the J gene TRBJ2-1; D unclear. Germline loops: CDR1 GTSNPN, CDR2 SVGIG (reference sequence). The V end lost 1 base, the J end lost 6 bases, and 1 base lay between the germline ends. This CDR3 is 10 amino acids long.

This chain uses TRBV15 with TRBJ2-2; the D is unclear. CDR3 length: 13 amino acids. Germline V gives CDR1 LNHNV, CDR2 YYDKDF (reference sequence). V dropped 9 bases and J dropped 3 bases, with 11 bases sitting between them. CDR3 sequence (DNA): TGTGCCACACAAATAATGGACACCGGGGAGCTGTTTTTT. As protein: CATQIMDTGELFF.

This clonotype was seen repeatedly, ten times or more. The rearrangement links TRBV12-3 or TRBV12-4 to TRBJ1-1; D is unclear. Trimming stripped 6 bases from V and 6 bases from J, with 14 bases between. The CDR3 totals 13 residues. The CDR3 sequence: CASSPVGSSEAFF. For the CDR3, the DNA is TGTGCCAGCAGCCCTGTGGGCTCCTCTGAAGCTTTCTTT.

V and J are TRBV7-2 and TRBJ1-2; D is ambiguous. The CDR3 extends over 15 amino acids. Trimming left V 6 bases short and J 8 bases short, with 22 bases between. Germline CDR1 SGHTA, CDR2 FQGNSA. The CDR3 is CASSSHRTAMEGYTF. Here the CDR3 DNA reads TGTGCCAGCAGTTCCCATCGCACGGCGATGGAGGGCTACACCTTC.

This clonotype was found many times. The J gene is TRBJ1-5, the V gene TRBV6-1, with 10 positions matching TRBD1. The ends lost 6 bases at V and 4 bases at J; junction bases unmatched: 9. This CDR3 region has 16 residues. Germline CDR1 is MNHNS and CDR2 is SASEGT. The DNA of the CDR3 is TGTGCCAGCAGCCCGACAGGGGGCTGGGGAAATCAGCCCCAGCATTTT. Amino acids: CASSPTGGWGNQPQHF.

The chain joins TRBV11-2 to TRBJ2-1; TRBD1 or TRBD2 may be the D gene (6 bases each). Trimming shortened V by 2 bases and J by 10 bases, and 12 bases separated the two germline ends. CDR1 is SGHAT, CDR2 FQNNGV, per germline. The length of the CDR3 is 13 residues. Here the CDR3 DNA reads TGTGCCAGCAGCTTACATTTAGGGGGGGAGCAGTTCTTC. Amino acid sequence: CASSLHLGGEQFF.

This clonotype was picked up many times. The gene calls are TRBV5-1 and TRBJ2-7, with D perhaps given as TRBD1 or TRBD2 (5 bases each). Germline lookup yields CDR1 SGHRS and CDR2 YFSETQ. Trimming took off 4 bases at V and 0 bases at J, with 14 bases between the two ends. The CDR3 runs to 15 residues. CDR3 nucleotides: TGCGCCAGCAGCGTCACCGGGACCGCCTCCTACGAGCAGTACTTC. Residues: CASSVTGTASYEQYF. Full variable domain (missing parts from reference TRBV5-1 and TRBJ2-7): KAGVTQTPRYLIKTRGQQVTLSCSPISGHRSVSWYQQTPGQGLQFLFEYFSETQRNKGNFPGRFSGRQFSNSRSEMNVSTLELGDSALYLCASSVTGTASYEQYFGPGTRLTVT.

This clonotype has at least ten counts. The rearrangement joins TRBV10-3 to TRBJ1-1, with D possibly matching TRBD1 (6 bases). This CDR3 is 16 amino acids long. Trimming removed 5 bases from V and 2 bases from J, with 18 bases in between. Germline CDR1 ENHRY, CDR2 SYGVKD. The CDR3 spells CAISNVLMTGNTEAFF. CDR3 DNA sequence: TGTGCCATCAGTAACGTCCTTATGACAGGTAACACTGAAGCTTTCTTT.